These T cell receptor beta chains were read from a single sample in a study of T cells in Graves' hyperthyroidism and ophthalmopathy. TCRdb fed the multiplex PCR reads into MiXCR, producing one record per CDR3 protein. The table lists around 450,000 distinct CDR3 sequences, about a sixth of them singletons. Specimen: blood. These receptors were obtained from a woman under 30 with Graves' hyperthyroidism. Both conserved end residues are part of each CDR3. A D gene is named only where the DNA matches it firmly. Size values are once, few and many counts, or a class for expanded clones, and some rows have none.

j_gene	len	v_gene	d_gene	abundance	CDR3aa	CDR3nt
TRBJ2-7	15	TRBV28	.	many	CASSPGPQSSYEQYF	TGTGCCAGCAGTCCGGGACCCCAAAGCTCCTACGAGCAGTACTTC
TRBJ2-7	14	TRBV3-1	.	many	CASSPGRAPYEQYF	TGTGCCAGCAGCCCGGGTAGAGCTCCCTACGAGCAGTACTTC
TRBJ2-1	15	TRBV6-1	.	many	CASSAGQSSYNEQFF	TGTGCCAGCAGTGCGGGACAAAGCTCCTACAATGAGCAGTTCTTC
TRBJ2-5	15	TRBV7-8	TRBD2	many	CASSWASGTQETQYF	TGTGCCAGCAGCTGGGCTAGCGGGACTCAAGAGACCCAGTACTTC
TRBJ1-2	14	TRBV3-1	.	.	CASSQRGEITGYTF	TGTGCCAGCAGCCAAAGGGGGGAGATTACCGGCTACACCTTC
TRBJ1-2	16	TRBV9	TRBD1	.	CASSAEGPDRNYGYTF	TGTGCCAGCAGCGCCGAGGGTCCGGACAGGAACTATGGCTACACCTTC
TRBJ1-3	13	TRBV20-1	.	many	CSARADTGNTIYF	TGCAGTGCTAGGGCTGACACTGGAAACACCATATATTTT
TRBJ2-2	16	TRBV12-3/TRBV12-4	TRBD2	many	CASSLRLAGGTGELFF	TGTGCCAGCAGTTTAAGGCTAGCGGGAGGGACCGGGGAGCTGTTTTTT
TRBJ1-2	14	TRBV28	TRBD1	.	CASRPDRGLYGYTF	TGTGCCAGCAGACCTGACAGGGGGCTCTATGGCTACACCTTC
TRBJ1-4	14	TRBV6-1	TRBD1	many	CASSSTGTDEKLFF	TGTGCCAGCAGTTCGACAGGGACCGATGAAAAACTGTTTTTT
TRBJ2-1	16	TRBV5-1	.	.	CASSLDPARRGNEQFF	TGCGCCAGCAGCTTGGACCCCGCCCGGAGGGGGAATGAGCAGTTCTTC
TRBJ2-5	15	TRBV3-1	.	many	CASSQGTGDQETQYF	TGTGCCAGCAGCCAAGGAACGGGGGATCAGGAGACCCAGTACTTC
TRBJ2-5	15	TRBV9	.	.	CASSSNTGTQETQYF	TGTGCCAGCAGCAGTAATACCGGGACCCAAGAGACCCAGTACTTC
TRBJ1-4	13	TRBV20-1	.	many	CSAKVGHDEKLFF	TGCAGTGCAAAGGTCGGTCATGATGAAAAACTGTTTTTT
TRBJ1-2	17	TRBV7-9	.	many	CASSLAQDGQPNYGYTF	TGTGCCAGCAGCTTAGCGCAGGATGGACAGCCTAACTATGGCTACACCTTC
TRBJ2-1	16	TRBV11-3	TRBD2	many	CASSLQPGLAGNEQFF	TGTGCCAGCAGCCTCCAGCCGGGACTAGCGGGTAATGAGCAGTTCTTC
TRBJ1-4	16	TRBV11-1	.	many	CASSTWPAPGAEKLFF	TGTGCCAGCAGCACCTGGCCGGCGCCAGGGGCCGAAAAACTGTTTTTT
TRBJ1-6	15	TRBV7-6	.	many	CASSPFGSPNSPLHF	TGTGCCAGCAGCCCTTTTGGGAGCCCCAATTCACCCCTCCACTTT
TRBJ2-5	15	TRBV12-5	TRBD1	.	CASGQSGTGAETQYF	TGTGCTAGTGGTCAATCCGGGACAGGGGCAGAGACCCAGTACTTC
TRBJ2-5	15	TRBV2	TRBD1	many	CASSEADRSQETQYF	TGTGCCAGCAGTGAAGCGGACAGGTCCCAAGAGACCCAGTACTTC
TRBJ1-5	15	TRBV18	TRBD1	.	CASSPVGTGNQPQHF	TGTGCCAGCTCACCGGTCGGGACAGGGAATCAGCCCCAGCATTTT
TRBJ2-1	16	TRBV7-9	TRBD2	.	CASGGGLAGAYNEQFF	TGTGCCAGCGGGGGGGGACTAGCGGGAGCCTACAATGAGCAGTTCTTC
TRBJ1-6	15	TRBV27	TRBD1	.	CASSPLGQYNSPLHF	TGTGCCAGCAGTCCCTTGGGACAGTATAATTCACCCCTCCACTTT
TRBJ2-3	15	TRBV4-1	.	.	CASSQGPQTGDTQYF	TGCGCCAGCAGCCAAGGTCCTCAGACAGGCGATACGCAGTATTTT
TRBJ2-3	13	TRBV11-2	.	many	CASSLSVAGSQYF	TGTGCCAGCAGCCTATCGGTGGCTGGGTCGCAGTATTTT
TRBJ2-7	15	TRBV2	.	many	CASRGGGGPSYEQYF	TGTGCCAGCAGGGGGGGCGGGGGCCCCTCCTACGAGCAGTACTTC
TRBJ2-3	16	TRBV7-3	.	many	CASSSLGGGPSDTQYF	TGTGCCAGCAGCTCCCTTGGGGGGGGGCCCTCAGATACGCAGTATTTT
TRBJ1-2	16	TRBV7-2	.	.	CASSIGCTGFDYGYTF	TGTGCCAGCAGCATCGGGTGCACGGGGTTCGACTATGGCTACACCTTC
TRBJ2-5	17	TRBV12-3/TRBV12-4	.	many	CASSPTLLGLAPQTQYF	TGTGCCAGCAGCCCAACCTTATTGGGCCTGGCCCCGCAGACCCAGTACTTC
TRBJ2-2	15	TRBV10-3	TRBD1	few	CAIRVGQGNTGELFF	TGTGCCATCAGAGTAGGACAGGGGAACACCGGGGAGCTGTTTTTT
TRBJ2-2	15	TRBV5-1	TRBD2	many	CASSFTSVNTGELFF	TGCGCCAGCAGCTTTACTAGCGTGAACACCGGGGAGCTGTTTTTT
TRBJ2-5	14	TRBV3-1	.	many	CASSQEDRQETQYF	TGTGCCAGCAGCCAAGAGGACAGACAAGAGACCCAGTACTTC
TRBJ2-2	14	TRBV18	.	many	CASSPERNTGELFF	TGTGCCAGCTCACCGGAGAGGAACACCGGGGAGCTGTTTTTT
TRBJ1-5	14	TRBV25-1	.	.	CASSESGGTQPQHF	TGTGCCAGCAGTGAATCGGGGGGCACTCAGCCCCAGCATTTT
TRBJ2-5	16	TRBV12-3/TRBV12-4	.	many	CASSGGQTGLQETQYF	TGTGCCAGCAGTGGGGGGCAAACGGGACTGCAAGAGACCCAGTACTTC
TRBJ2-7	14	TRBV20-1	.	many	CSASLGVSSYEQYF	TGCAGTGCTAGCTTGGGGGTGAGCTCCTACGAGCAGTACTTC
TRBJ1-2	15	TRBV12-3/TRBV12-4	TRBD1	many	CASSSGDRGDYGYTF	TGTGCCAGCAGTTCGGGGGACAGGGGGGACTATGGCTACACCTTC
TRBJ1-5	15	TRBV6-1	TRBD1	many	CASYPGTGNNQPQHF	TGTGCCAGCTACCCCGGGACAGGAAACAATCAGCCCCAGCATTTT
TRBJ2-3	16	TRBV20-1	TRBD2	many	CSASPRLAGLTDTQYF	TGCAGTGCTTCCCCTCGACTAGCGGGGCTCACAGATACGCAGTATTTT
TRBJ2-6	14	TRBV5-1	.	.	CASLSTSGANVLTF	TGCGCCAGCCTAAGTACCTCTGGGGCCAACGTCCTGACTTTC
TRBJ2-2	14	TRBV19	.	many	CASSVTSSTGELFF	TGTGCCAGTAGTGTCACTAGCAGCACCGGGGAGCTGTTTTTT
TRBJ2-1	15	TRBV6-2/TRBV6-3	TRBD2	many	CASSYRASGGNEQFF	TGTGCCAGCAGTTACAGGGCTAGCGGGGGGAATGAGCAGTTCTTC
TRBJ2-4	16	TRBV10-3	.	many	CAISERQGVDKNIQYF	TGTGCCATCAGTGAGAGGCAGGGTGTTGACAAAAACATTCAGTACTTC
TRBJ2-5	13	TRBV7-9	.	many	CASSLEWGETQYF	TGTGCCAGCAGCTTAGAGTGGGGGGAGACCCAGTACTTC
TRBJ2-7	15	TRBV5-6	.	.	CASSSTESEAYEQYF	TGTGCCAGCAGCTCAACCGAGTCGGAGGCCTACGAGCAGTACTTC
TRBJ2-1	15	TRBV6-6	.	many	CASSYLESPPHEQFF	TGTGCCAGCAGTTACCTCGAGAGCCCCCCTCATGAGCAGTTCTTC
TRBJ1-3	13	TRBV9	.	many	CASSVQGGNTIYF	TGTGCCAGCAGCGTACAGGGGGGAAACACCATATATTTT